A single sample is the source of the 27 T cell receptor beta chains below, sequenced in a study of CD8+ T cells in alopecia areata. Stated treatment: oral pan-JAK inhibitor, 5-10 mg twice daily. cDNA reverse transcribed from extracted RNA served as the sequencing template. Clones were sequenced by immunoSEQ multiplex PCR, and TCRdb holds only the in-frame ones, with some missing. The sample yields 180,000 or so clones, around half seen once. The sample here was CD8+ T cells sorted from blood, taken at week 24, from a patient treated with tofacitinib. The receptors originated from a human donor with alopecia areata.

A few counts support this clone. This sequence joins TRBV2 and TRBJ2-7; 9 nucleotides align to TRBD2. Germline V lookup: CDR1 SNHLY, CDR2 FYNNEI. The CDR3 is made up of 12 amino acids. J lost 12 bases, V lost 5 bases, and 8 bases had no gene match. DNA for the CDR3: TGTGCCAGCAGTTTTAGCGGGGGCGAGGGGTACTTC. The encoded protein is CASSFSGGEGYF.

The J gene is TRBJ1-5, the V gene TRBV7-2; 9 nucleotides align to TRBD1. Germline V gene lookup returns CDR1 SGHTA and CDR2 FQGNSA. The J segment lost 7 bases and the V segment lost 5 bases, leaving 6 bases of the junction unmatched. The CDR3 runs 14 residues. The CDR3 sequence is CASSHTGGYQPQHF. DNA for the CDR3: TGTGCCAGCAGCCATACAGGGGGCTACCAGCCCCAGCATTTT. Full variable domain (outside the CDR3, taken from reference TRBV7-2 and TRBJ1-5): GAGVSQSPSNKVTEKGKDVELRCDPISGHTALYWYRQSLGQGLEFLIYFQGNSAPDKSGLPSDRFSAERTGGSVSTLTIQRTQQEDSAVYLCASSHTGGYQPQHFGDGTRLSIL.

Only one count was recorded for this clone. CDR3: CASSLSFDSYEQYF. In DNA, the CDR3 is TGTGCCAGCAGTTTATCATTTGACAGCTACGAGCAGTACTTC. The V and J genes are TRBV27 and TRBJ2-7; TRBD1 is a possible D gene (5 bases). The CDR3 runs 14 residues. V shed 0 bases and J shed 3 bases, with 9 bases lying between them. Germline V CDR1 and CDR2: MNHEY, SMNVEV (reference sequence).

The rearrangement uses TRBV9 and TRBJ2-7, with 7 bases aligning to TRBD1. Germline V gene sequence: CDR1 SGDLS, CDR2 YYNGEE. The CDR3 is 15 amino acids. The trim removed 2 bases at V and 4 bases at J, leaving 9 bases unmatched. CDR3 nucleotide sequence: TGTGCCAGCAGCGTGGAACAGGGGTGGGCGTACGAGCAGTACTTC. Amino acids: CASSVEQGWAYEQYF.

The genes are TRBV7-6 and TRBJ1-2, with TRBD1 matching over 7 bases. This CDR3 contains 15 residues. The germline V gene encodes CDR1 SGHVS and CDR2 FNYEAQ. Trimming at V came to 5 bases and at J to 3 bases, leaving 9 bases not matched to a gene. The CDR3 spells CASSPSRGADYGYTF. The CDR3 DNA reads TGTGCCAGCAGCCCAAGCAGGGGGGCAGACTATGGCTACACCTTC.

This clone was recorded a few times. J is TRBJ1-2 and V is TRBV6-5; D unclear. From germline, CDR1 is MNHEY and CDR2 SVGAGI. This CDR3 contains 14 residues. V was trimmed by 0 bases and J by 8 bases, leaving 13 bases between them. Written as DNA, the CDR3 is TGTGCCAGCAGTTACTCGAAGACTACGGCGGGCTACACCTTC. This codes for CASSYSKTTAGYTF.

This clone showed up just a few times. The genes are TRBV4-3 and TRBJ1-1, with 7 positions matching TRBD1. The CDR3 has 15 residues. Germline CDR1 reads LGHNA; CDR2 reads YSLEER. J gave up 5 bases and V 3 bases, and 9 bases lay outside the gene matches. The CDR3 DNA reads as TGCGCCAGCAGCCACACCACAGGGGTTAGGACTGAAGCTTTCTTT. Amino acid sequence: CASSHTTGVRTEAFF.

In this sample, this clone turned up a few times. V gene TRBV29-1 combines with J gene TRBJ1-1; no reliable D call. The CDR3 is 12 residues long. Trimming took 4 bases from V and 1 from J, leaving 7 bases between them. From germline, CDR1 is SQVTM and CDR2 ANQGSEA. CDR3 region: CSVAPENTEAFF. Here the CDR3 DNA reads TGCAGCGTTGCCCCAGAGAACACTGAAGCTTTCTTT.

In regard to this clone: The same CDR3 also results from other DNA sequences found in this sample. J is TRBJ1-2 and V is TRBV29-1; TRBD1 aligns across 9 bases. Trimming took 5 bases from V and 5 from J; bases not matched to a gene: 3. Looked up from germline, CDR1 is SQVTM and CDR2 is ANQGSEA. The CDR3 consists of 12 residues. The CDR3 loop reads CSVPGTGYGYTF. The CDR3 bases are TGCAGCGTTCCCGGGACAGGGTATGGCTACACCTTC. The full variable domain, with the rest looked up from reference TRBV29-1 and TRBJ1-2, is SAVISQKPSRDICQRGTSLTIQCQVDSQVTMMFWYRQQPGQSLTLIATANQGSEATYESGFVIDKFPISRPNLTFSTLTVSNMSPEDSSIYLCSVPGTGYGYTFGSGTRLTVV.

The gene calls are TRBV19 and TRBJ1-1; D is uncertain. This CDR3 is 13 amino acids long. Germline CDR1 is LNHDA and CDR2 is SQIVND (reference sequence). V lost 5 bases and J lost 4, with 11 bases in between. The CDR3 nucleotides are TGTGCCAGTAGTCCCGGAGCAGCCACTGAAGCTTTCTTT. This translates into CASSPGAATEAFF.

The CDR3 spells CASSLEAGNYGYTF. The CDR3 bases are TGTGCCAGCAGCTTAGAGGCGGGGAACTATGGCTACACCTTC. The rearrangement links TRBV7-9 to TRBJ1-2, with unresolved D. CDR1 and CDR2 (germline): SEHNR, FQNEAQ (reference sequence). V was trimmed by 1 base and J by 2 bases, leaving 8 bases between them. This CDR3 spans 14 amino acids.

The chain combines TRBV5-6 with TRBJ2-2; no clear D gene. The CDR3 is 15 amino acids. V shed 0 bases and J shed 1 base, with 7 bases lying between them. Germline values: CDR1 SGHDT, CDR2 YYEEEE. The CDR3 DNA reads as TGTGCCAGCAGCTTGGTCACCTGGAACACCGGGGAGCTGTTTTTT. Its protein is CASSLVTWNTGELFF.

This clone showed up just a few times. The chain links TRBV9 to TRBJ1-6, with 9 bases that match TRBD1. V was pared by 0 bases and J by 11 bases, with 9 bases of the junction left unmatched. The CDR3 consists of 16 residues. Germline values: CDR1 SGDLS, CDR2 YYNGEE. This CDR3 is CASSVEGGQGGAPLHF. The CDR3 bases are TGTGCCAGCAGCGTAGAGGGGGGACAGGGTGGAGCACCCCTCCACTTT.

This chain links TRBV2 with TRBJ1-5, with D tentatively TRBD1 (6 bases). Per the germline V gene, CDR1 is SNHLY and CDR2 is FYNNEI. V was clipped by 1 base and J by 5 bases, with 15 bases between them. This CDR3 spans 16 amino acids. The CDR3, as DNA: TGTGCCAGCAGTGAAGTTGGCAGGGGCTCGGATCAGCCCCAGCATTTT. Residues: CASSEVGRGSDQPQHF.

The count of this clone is one. The chain employs TRBV2 and TRBJ2-7; 7 positions match TRBD1. Germline CDR1 is SNHLY and CDR2 is FYNNEI. This CDR3 is built from 15 residues. V trimming: 6 bases; J trimming: 0 bases; junction bases outside the gene matches: 8. The DNA for the CDR3 is TGTGCCAGCAGAGAAAAGACAGGGAGCTCCTACGAGCAGTACTTC. Its protein is CASREKTGSSYEQYF.

This clone was observed a handful of times. The genes are TRBV7-9 and TRBJ2-7, with a tentative D call TRBD1 (5 bases). CDR3 length equals 13 residues. Germline V gene data show CDR1 as SEHNR and CDR2 as FQNEAQ (reference sequence). With 3 bases removed from V and 3 bases from J, the gap between germline ends came to 9 bases. The CDR3 coding sequence is TGTGCCAGCAGCTTGGACAACTACTACGAGCAGTACTTC. This translates into CASSLDNYYEQYF.

The chain employs TRBV4-3 and TRBJ2-1; D is uncertain. V lost 0 bases to trimming and J lost 1 base, with 10 bases between them. CDR1 LGHNA and CDR2 YSLEER come from the germline V gene. CDR3 length equals 16 residues. CDR3 residues: CASSQDSPGSYNEQFF. The CDR3 bases are TGCGCCAGCAGCCAAGACTCGCCAGGATCCTACAATGAGCAGTTCTTC.

In the case of this clone: This CDR3 is also generated by other DNA sequences in the sample. The CDR3 DNA is TGTGCCTGGAGTGTAGGTAACAATGAGCAGTTCTTC. Encoded protein: CAWSVGNNEQFF. The V gene is TRBV30, the J gene TRBJ2-1, with no clear D. Deletions cut 0 bases from V and 5 bases from J, with 5 bases between. CDR3 size: 12 residues. Germline CDR1 and CDR2: GTSNPN and SVGIG (reference sequence).

The chain employs TRBV7-9 and TRBJ2-7; 8 nucleotides agree with TRBD1. J was trimmed by 2 bases and V by 4 bases; bases with no gene match: 10. Germline assignment: CDR1 SEHNR and CDR2 FQNEAQ (reference sequence). This CDR3 is built from 16 residues. CDR3 nucleotides: TGTGCCAGCAGCTCAGCAGATAAGGACAGGGCCTACGAGCAGTACTTC. Translated, it gives CASSSADKDRAYEQYF.

V is TRBV7-6 and J is TRBJ2-5, with 8 positions matching TRBD1. Unmatched junction bases numbered 4, after V lost 0 bases and J lost 4 bases. Germline V gene lookup returns CDR1 SGHVS and CDR2 FNYEAQ. This CDR3 is 15 amino acids long. The CDR3 loop reads CASSLARGQGETQYF. The CDR3 nucleotides are TGTGCCAGCAGCTTAGCCCGCGGACAGGGAGAGACCCAGTACTTC.

The chain couples TRBV4-3 to TRBJ1-5; unclear D gene. Trimming stripped 0 bases from V and 2 bases from J, with 11 bases between. This CDR3 is built from 16 residues. Germline values: CDR1 LGHNA, CDR2 YSLEER. The CDR3 sequence: CASSQDFSRGNQPQHF. CDR3 in DNA: TGCGCCAGCAGCCAAGATTTTTCTCGAGGCAATCAGCCCCAGCATTTT.

This clone was found a few times. The chain carries TRBV2 and TRBJ1-2, with D hard to call. The V gene lost 2 bases and the J gene lost 6 bases, with 10 bases spanning the gap. Germline CDR1 and CDR2: SNHLY and FYNNEI. This CDR3 has 13 residues. In DNA, the CDR3 is TGTGCCAGCAGTGAACGTGATACGAATGGCTACACCTTC. Encoded protein: CASSERDTNGYTF. The variable domain in full, with the rest retrieved from reference TRBV2 and TRBJ1-2, is EPEVTQTPSHQVTQMGQEVILRCVPISNHLYFYWYRQILGQKVEFLVSFYNNEISEKSEIFDDQFSVERPDGSNFTLKIRSTKLEDSAMYFCASSERDTNGYTFGSGTRLTVV.

This chain uses TRBV7-9 with TRBJ1-6; 10 nucleotides align to TRBD1. This CDR3 has 17 amino acids. Germline CDR1 and CDR2: SEHNR and FQNEAQ (reference sequence). V dropped 4 bases and J dropped 4; count of bases not matched to a gene: 7. CDR3 DNA sequence: TGTGCCAGCAGCTCTTTGACAGGGGGCGCGTATAATTCACCCCTCCACTTT. Translated, it gives CASSSLTGGAYNSPLHF.

The chain recombines TRBV7-2 with TRBJ1-2; possibly TRBD1 for D (6 bases). This CDR3 region has 16 residues. Trimming pared 5 bases from V and 2 bases from J, leaving 18 bases between. Germline V lookup: CDR1 SGHTA, CDR2 FQGNSA. CDR3 sequence (DNA): TGTGCCAGCAGCCACACGTTCGAGACAGGAAACTATGGCTACACCTTC. Translating it yields CASSHTFETGNYGYTF.

This clone was recorded a few times. The rearrangement joins TRBV29-1 to TRBJ1-2, with D hard to call. The CDR3 contains 12 residues. The germline V and J ends were trimmed by 7 bases and 13 bases, with 22 bases remaining between them. From germline, CDR1 is SQVTM and CDR2 ANQGSEA. The CDR3 DNA sequence: TGCAGCGCTGTCGACGGGCCGCGTGGAGTCACCTTC. This gives the protein CSAVDGPRGVTF.

The CDR3 sequence is CASSKDWDTEAFF. CDR3 DNA: TGTGCCAGCAGTAAAGATTGGGACACTGAAGCTTTCTTT. The chain couples TRBV5-6 to TRBJ1-1, with D uncertain. The CDR3 is 13 amino acids. CDR1 is SGHDT, CDR2 YYEEEE, per germline. V was cut by 5 bases and J by 3 bases, with 11 bases left in between.

The rearrangement uses TRBV29-1 and TRBJ1-2; maybe TRBD1 (5 bases). Germline lookup yields CDR1 SQVTM and CDR2 ANQGSEA. The CDR3 is 12 amino acids. V dropped 4 bases and J dropped 3 bases, with 9 bases sitting between them. CDR3 loop: CSVVGGDYGYTF. CDR3 nucleotides: TGCAGCGTTGTAGGAGGGGACTATGGCTACACCTTC. The complete variable domain, with remaining parts taken from reference TRBV29-1 and TRBJ1-2, reads SAVISQKPSRDICQRGTSLTIQCQVDSQVTMMFWYRQQPGQSLTLIATANQGSEATYESGFVIDKFPISRPNLTFSTLTVSNMSPEDSSIYLCSVVGGDYGYTFGSGTRLTVV.